Below, 5 T cell receptor beta chains from the same sample are listed, as sequenced in a study of blood T cell repertoires in COVID-19. Sequenced by immunoSEQ multiplex PCR; TCRdb stores in-frame clones only, minus some. The sample shows approximately 58,000 clones, around 85% of them seen only once. Sequencing was done on a sample of peripheral blood. The receptor set was obtained from a man aged 40-55 years with active COVID-19.

This chain joins TRBV6-5 and TRBJ1-2; D call uncertain. The CDR3 totals 15 residues. Trimming took off 0 bases at V and 7 bases at J, with 15 bases between the two ends. Germline CDR1 MNHEY, CDR2 SVGAGI. The CDR3 here is CASSYSSQNRGGYTF. DNA for the CDR3: TGTGCCAGCAGTTACTCGTCTCAAAACCGGGGTGGCTACACCTTC.

This chain joins TRBV27 and TRBJ1-6, with D unresolved. V was clipped by 2 bases and J by 0 bases, with 17 bases between them. The CDR3 is 19 amino acids. Per the germline V gene, CDR1 is MNHEY and CDR2 is SMNVEV (reference sequence). The CDR3 bases are TGTGCCAGCAGTTTAGCGGGTCCACTTAGCCCCTCCTATAATTCACCCCTCCACTTT. It codes for CASSLAGPLSPSYNSPLHF.

The V gene is TRBV12-5, the J gene TRBJ2-2, with 9 positions matching TRBD2. Germline CDR1 LGHNT, CDR2 FRNRAP. J lost 3 bases, V lost 3 bases, and 2 bases had no gene match. The length of the CDR3 is 15 residues. CDR3 in DNA: TGTGCTAGTGGTTTTGGCGGGAGGGACACCGGGGAGCTGTTTTTT. Translated: CASGFGGRDTGELFF.

The genes are TRBV7-9 and TRBJ1-2, with D unclear. CDR1 is SEHNR, CDR2 FQNEAQ, per germline (reference sequence). The V end was cut by 3 bases, the J end by 8 bases, with 10 bases between. The CDR3 loop spans 12 amino acids. The CDR3 DNA follows: TGTGCCAGCAGCTTCGAGGGTGGAGGCTACACCTTC. This translates into CASSFEGGGYTF.

This chain links TRBV7-6 with TRBJ2-2; D gene ambiguous. The CDR3 loop spans 14 amino acids. V was clipped by 1 base and J by 4 bases, with 7 bases between them. CDR1 is SGHVS, CDR2 FNYEAQ, per germline. The CDR3 sequence is CASSLVGITGELFF. The DNA of the CDR3 is TGTGCCAGCAGCTTAGTTGGCATCACCGGGGAGCTGTTTTTT.